This T cell receptor beta chain was sequenced in a study of blood T cell repertoires in COVID-19. Study context: Sites across the United States, Italy and Spain contributed samples from acute and convalescent COVID-19. Nucleic acid was either cDNA or gDNA, and it came from T cells, B-cell-depleted T cells, or PBMCs.

Measured with immunoSEQ multiplex PCR; TCRdb has only the in-frame clones, and not every one. This sample has 300,000 to 350,000 clones; roughly nine tenths occur once, and the top ten carry 3% to 4.5%. Trimming pared 3 bases from V and 10 bases from J, leaving 15 bases between. Germline loops: CDR1 SEHNR, CDR2 FQNEAQ (reference sequence). This CDR3 has 13 residues. While infection was still active, Seattle patients were enrolled and then followed longitudinally. The rearrangement uses TRBV7-9 and TRBJ1-1; TRBD1 might be the D (6 bases). The sequencing input was peripheral blood. The receptor's source is a woman in her sixties or seventies with COVID-19, enrolled during active disease. The CDR3 DNA follows: TGTGCCAGCAGCTTTGGGGGGGCCTCGGCAGCTTTCTTT. Translated: CASSFGGASAAFF.